These T cell receptor beta chains were read from a single sample in a study of blood T cell repertoires in COVID-19. Produced via immunoSEQ multiplex PCR; TCRdb's table is partial and in-frame only. The sample includes around 84,000 clones, 80% to 90% of them seen just once. Sequenced material: peripheral blood. The receptors originated from a man aged 45 to 65 with active COVID-19. The CDR3 runs from the conserved cysteine through the conserved F or W.

v_call: TRBV6-6; j_call: TRBJ1-1; cdr3_aa: CASSQSRGRRSEAFF
v_call: TRBV6-6; j_call: TRBJ2-1; cdr3_aa: CASSSVWTSGIRSYNEQFF
v_call: TRBV10-3; j_call: TRBJ2-3; cdr3_aa: CAISARQGADTQYF
v_call: TRBV24-1; j_call: TRBJ2-1; cdr3_aa: CATSDFLGGKFF
v_call: TRBV5-6; j_call: TRBJ2-5; cdr3_aa: CASSPTGLMEGTQYF
v_call: TRBV7-9; j_call: TRBJ2-3; cdr3_aa: CASSRQGGGTDTQYF
v_call: TRBV28; j_call: TRBJ1-3; cdr3_aa: CASSLGNTIYF
v_call: TRBV30; j_call: TRBJ1-1; cdr3_aa: CAWSITREAFF
v_call: TRBV4-1; j_call: TRBJ2-5; cdr3_aa: CASSLQIQETQYF
v_call: TRBV4-3; j_call: TRBJ2-3; cdr3_aa: CASSQDTGFDTQYF
v_call: TRBV7-9; j_call: TRBJ2-7; cdr3_aa: CASTTSYEQYF
v_call: TRBV15; j_call: TRBJ2-1; cdr3_aa: CATSRQTGDPSYNEQFF
v_call: TRBV29-1; j_call: TRBJ1-1; cdr3_aa: CSGRDRATEAFF
v_call: TRBV3-1/TRBV3-2; j_call: TRBJ2-5; cdr3_aa: CASSQESRGEETQYF
v_call: TRBV16; j_call: TRBJ1-6; cdr3_aa: CASSHTVTGGNSPLHF
v_call: TRBV18; j_call: TRBJ1-1; cdr3_aa: CASSPGTRSTEAFF
v_call: TRBV4-3; j_call: TRBJ2-1; cdr3_aa: CASSQEGGLYSYNEQFF
v_call: TRBV11-3; j_call: TRBJ2-2; cdr3_aa: CASSLRGPNGELFF
v_call: TRBV21-1; j_call: TRBJ1-2; cdr3_aa: CASSKGYRTSLIVTF
v_call: TRBV6-1; j_call: TRBJ1-6; cdr3_aa: CASSEGQGIGNSPLHF
v_call: TRBV6-6; j_call: TRBJ2-7; cdr3_aa: CASSNPGSYEQYF
v_call: TRBV7-8; j_call: TRBJ1-4; cdr3_aa: CASSTSGVANEKLFF
v_call: TRBV2; j_call: TRBJ2-7; cdr3_aa: CASSAGGVYEQYF
v_call: TRBV9; j_call: TRBJ2-6; cdr3_aa: CASSVEGGPGANVLTF
v_call: TRBV11-2; j_call: TRBJ2-1; cdr3_aa: CATTSGGRDEQFF
v_call: TRBV4-2; j_call: TRBJ2-1; cdr3_aa: CASSQDRASGGYNEQFF
v_call: TRBV27; j_call: TRBJ2-1; cdr3_aa: CASTRTTGSSYNEQFF
v_call: TRBV29-1; j_call: TRBJ1-5; cdr3_aa: CSATTGVDQPQHF
v_call: TRBV2; j_call: TRBJ2-5; cdr3_aa: CASSEGASGGETQYF
v_call: TRBV2; j_call: TRBJ1-6; cdr3_aa: CASRKRDRILPLHF
v_call: TRBV6-5; j_call: TRBJ1-1; cdr3_aa: CASSYGTGVNTEAFF
v_call: TRBV6-6; j_call: TRBJ1-1; cdr3_aa: CASSYPEAVTEAFF
v_call: TRBV15; j_call: TRBJ1-2; cdr3_aa: CATSRDYFGEQVYGYTF
v_call: TRBV7-9; j_call: TRBJ2-7; cdr3_aa: CASSSFSISSYEQYF
v_call: TRBV10-3; j_call: TRBJ2-2; cdr3_aa: CAISGGTGTIGTGELFF
v_call: TRBV28; j_call: TRBJ2-7; cdr3_aa: CASSSAGTLSYEQYF
v_call: TRBV12-3/TRBV12-4; j_call: TRBJ2-5; cdr3_aa: CASTFHQETQYF
v_call: TRBV7-8; j_call: TRBJ1-2; cdr3_aa: CASSIQGYGYGYTF
v_call: TRBV7-9; j_call: TRBJ2-7; cdr3_aa: CASSSLGLGPYEQYF
v_call: TRBV28; j_call: TRBJ1-5; cdr3_aa: CASSFLPGTANNQPQHF
v_call: TRBV4-2; j_call: TRBJ2-7; cdr3_aa: CASSQDTRSTTGEQYF